The clone carrying this TCR beta chain was counted at least ten times. These data come from a study of cytomegalovirus exposure and HLA in healthy donors. PCR primers comprised 60 Vbeta and 13 Jbeta primers. Clones were sequenced by immunoSEQ multiplex PCR, and TCRdb holds only the in-frame ones, with some missing. This table has tens of thousands of clones, just under 70% appearing once. The TCR sequence derives from a woman in her twenties or thirties in good health and CMV-seronegative. Sequenced material: PBMCs.

The CDR3 bases are TGTGCCAGCAGACCTCGTACTAGCGGGGGGGGCCCAGATACGCAGTATTTT. It codes for CASRPRTSGGGPDTQYF. This chain uses TRBV6-7 with TRBJ2-3; 13 nucleotides match TRBD2. TRBV6-7 is an ORF, and what it does is uncertain. The CDR3 length is 17 residues. V trimming: 6 bases; J trimming: 4 bases; junction bases outside the gene matches: 10.